Sequencing of this T cell receptor (beta chain) was carried out in a study of CD8+CD57+ T cells in acquired aplastic anemia (dated by TCRdb to 2016 to 2018). Turning to the overall study: DNA extracted from sorted CD4+ and CD8+ cells had a mean of around 3 ug, with a range of about 0.19 to 27.4 ug. CD8+CD57+ expansion was defined as a frequency above the mean frequency observed in healthy subjects. The full study reports these points: Twenty-nine CD8+ CDR3 sequences were shared between patients and controls but appeared highly expressed in patients and within their immunodominant clones. No significant difference in CD8+ Simpson's diversity was found between patients and healthy controls (P=0.060).

TCR beta VDJ combination and CDR3 sequence profiling used genomic DNA as the template. TCR repertoire sequencing was run on an Illumina HiSeq 2000. The authors' analysis ran thus. Repertoire assessment relied on Simpson's diversity index, CDR3 size and DJ length profiles, and TRBV/TRBJ rearrangement plots. The most abundant DNA sequence in the deep sequencing data was taken as the immunodominant clone. CDR3 amino acid sequences were screened for sharing across subjects and compared with published repertoires and the VDJdb database. In TCRdb, the public reads were trimmed at Q25 with fastp and aligned with MiXCR, with productive beta chains retained. Each CDR3 protein gets just one entry, which takes the most common genes and DNA from the rows behind it. The V and J calls follow TCRdb's processing rather than the paper's. The sample table shows some 200,000 distinct CDR3 sequences, and around half are seen once. The ten largest clones take up about 1.7% of the sample.

The germline V gene (reference sequence) gives CDR1 as DFQATT and CDR2 as SNEGSKA. V was cut back by 4 bases and J by 1 base, leaving a gap of 7 bases between them. There are 12 amino acids in the CDR3, from cysteine to phenylalanine inclusive. Just CDR3 DNA is preserved here, 36 bases in frame from base 1. The patients picked for sequencing were ones in whom flow cytometry had shown an expansion of CD8+CD57+ cells. Every patient had severe acquired aplastic anemia, diagnosed using the International Study of Aplastic Anemia and Agranulocytosis and Camitta criteria. Patients had received no therapy at the time of blood sampling. In this study, sorted CD4+ and CD8+ T cells from the blood of healthy subjects and of severe aplastic anemia patients had their TCR repertoires deep-sequenced. In the USA, patient enrollment took place under clinicaltrials.gov protocols 00001620, 01623167, 00001397, 00071045, 00081523 and 00961064. Ficoll-Paque density gradient centrifugation was used to isolate peripheral blood mononuclear cells. Before DNA was extracted, CD4+ and CD8+ T cells were sorted using either FACS or magnetic beads.

A few counts support this clonotype. The clone's antigen remains unknown. Per-base qualities were not stored, and no clone one base away is much larger. The V and J genes are TRBV20-1 and TRBJ1-1; no D segment can be confidently identified. Sample: sorted CD4+, CD8+, or CD8+CD57+ T cells (not recorded which) from PBMCs. The TCR comes from a human donor with aplastic anemia. The bases read TGCAGTGCTATGGGTGAGAACACTGAAGCTTTCTTT. It codes for CSAMGENTEAFF.